The T cell receptor beta chain under discussion was sequenced for a study of early T cells in non-severe SARS-CoV-2 infection. The germline V gene has CDR1 LGHDT and CDR2 YNNKEL (reference sequence). This CDR3 is built from 16 residues. V lost 4 bases, J lost 9 bases, and 9 bases stayed unmatched. TCRdb fed the 5' RACE reads into MiXCR, producing one record per CDR3 protein. Of about 66,000 distinct CDR3 sequences listed, approximately 9.2% are singletons. The sequencing sample was made of whole blood. The chain uses TRBV3-1 and TRBJ2-1; 13 nucleotides agree with TRBD2. This receptor was obtained from an adult who was a healthcare worker with PCR-confirmed SARS-CoV-2 infection or an uninfected control (not recorded which). The CDR3 sequence: CASSRLGLAGETEQFF. CDR3 sequence (DNA): TGTGCCAGCAGCCGCCTTGGACTAGCGGGAGAGACTGAGCAGTTCTTC.